One and the same sample provided the 4 T cell receptor beta chains below, sequenced in a study of T-cell reconstitution after alpha-beta-depleted transplantation in children. Unique molecular identifiers were used to barcode this TCRbeta library. TCRdb re-analysed the PCR reads in MiXCR, keeping a single row per CDR3 protein. Counted here are 500,000 to 600,000 distinct CDR3 sequences, approximately 32% occurring once; the ten biggest clones make up about 2.3%. This material consisted of PBMCs from the stem cell graft donor, taken from the stem cell graft. These receptors were collected from a human donor who donated a stem cell graft to a child with aplastic anemia.

The chain joins TRBV7-2 to TRBJ2-1; TRBD2 matches 12 bases. Germline CDR1 SGHTA, CDR2 FQGNSA. V lost 5 bases, J lost 9 bases, and 8 bases stayed unmatched. There are 15 residues in the CDR3. This chain's CDR3 is CASSVTSGRLSEQFF. CDR3 coding DNA: TGTGCCAGCAGCGTAACTAGCGGGAGGTTGAGTGAGCAGTTCTTC.

The rearrangement uses TRBV24-1 and TRBJ2-1; D ambiguous. This CDR3 contains 15 residues. From germline, CDR1 is KGHDR and CDR2 SFDVKD. V shed 6 bases and J shed 0 bases, with 11 bases lying between them. As DNA, the CDR3 is TGTGCCACCAGTAACAAAGAGAGCTCCTACAATGAGCAGTTCTTC. This codes for CATSNKESSYNEQFF.

The chain links TRBV12-3 or TRBV12-4 to TRBJ2-5; 13 bases are shared with TRBD2. The V segment lost 7 bases and the J segment 4 bases; nucleotides outside the gene matches: 3. The CDR3 contains 14 residues. The CDR3 coding sequence is TGTGCCAGCACCGGACTAGCGGGAGTAGAGACCCAGTACTTC. Residues: CASTGLAGVETQYF.

This clonotype came up a few times. One junction end disagrees with the germline gene, perhaps due to a read error. The chain joins TRBV7-2 to TRBJ1-6; 10 bases match TRBD1. CDR1 and CDR2 from the germline V gene are SGHTA and FQGNSA. The CDR3 has 15 amino acids. The CDR3 DNA reads as TGTGCCAGCAGCTTTCGGGACAGGGGTTATTCCCCCCTCCACTTT. Its translation: CASSFRDRGYSPLHF.